Included here is one T cell receptor (beta chain) sequence, with context. This entry belongs to a study of cytomegalovirus exposure and HLA in healthy donors. Vbeta (60) and Jbeta (13) primers were used in the PCR. Produced via immunoSEQ multiplex PCR; TCRdb's table is partial and in-frame only. Of more than 85,000 clones in the sample, roughly 80% are singletons; the top ten hold roughly 2%. Sequenced: PBMCs. This sequence was found in a boy aged 5-17 years in good health and CMV-seronegative.

The CDR3 is CASSPPSVSETQYF. Here the CDR3 DNA reads TGTGCCAGCAGCCCTCCTAGCGTCTCAGAGACCCAGTACTTC. This sequence joins TRBV7-9 and TRBJ2-5; perhaps TRBD2 as D (6 bases). From germline, CDR1 is SEHNR and CDR2 FQNEAQ (reference sequence). V was shortened by 5 bases and J by 4 bases, with 14 bases between the two germline ends. There are 14 residues in the CDR3.